These 27 T cell receptor beta chains originate from one sample sequenced in a study of CD8+ T cells in alopecia areata (dated by TCRdb to the late 2010s). Libraries were made using the immunoSEQ multiplex PCR assay. For TCR sequencing, RNA was extracted from every sample and reverse transcribed into cDNA to serve as template. The table was pulled from immuneACCESS by TCRdb, which kept in-frame rearrangements only. Such tables lose some clones; where checked, under half of the loss comes from unresolved V genes, and the rest has no known cause. This sample holds some 82,000 clones; about 53% were observed only once. Jointly, the top ten make up roughly 6% of the sample. Sequenced material: NKG2D-high CD8+ T cells sorted from blood. The cell subset or site label of this sample denotes: sorted CD8+ NKG2D-high blood T cells. The receptors were gathered from a human donor with alopecia areata.

This clone was seen once. The chain recombines TRBV11-2 with TRBJ2-5, with D possibly matching TRBD1 (6 bases). The CDR3 is 13 residues long. Germline lookup yields CDR1 SGHAT and CDR2 FQNNGV. V lost 5 bases and J 2 bases, leaving 9 bases between the germline ends. The CDR3 here is CASSLGQQETQYF. The CDR3 DNA reads as TGTGCCAGCAGCCTTGGACAGCAAGAGACCCAGTACTTC.

The chain recombines TRBV28 with TRBJ1-5, with 7 nucleotides matching TRBD1. The ends lost 5 bases at V and 6 bases at J; junction bases unmatched: 10. CDR3 length equals 15 residues. Per the germline V gene, CDR1 is MDHEN and CDR2 is SYDVKM. The CDR3 loop reads CASSRQGVRGQPQHF. The CDR3 DNA follows: TGTGCCAGCAGTCGGCAGGGGGTTCGGGGTCAGCCCCAGCATTTT.

This chain links TRBV1 with TRBJ1-1. TRBV1 is classified as a pseudogene. The CDR3 consists of 14 residues. The CDR3 DNA follows: TGCACCAGCAGCCCTGAGCGGGAAGTCACTGAAGCTTTCTTT. Its protein is CTSSPEREVTEAFF.

As concerns this clone: One junction end disagrees with the germline gene, perhaps due to a read error. This chain connects TRBV2 to TRBJ1-5; unclear D gene. The germline CDR1 and CDR2 sequences are SNHLY and FYNNEI. The CDR3 sequence is 14 residues long. The DNA for the CDR3 is TGTGCCAGCAGTGAGGGAGGTAGCGATCAGCCCCAGCATTTT. The encoded protein is CASSEGGSDQPQHF. Complete variable domain (other parts from reference TRBV2 and TRBJ1-5): EPEVTQTPSHQVTQMGQEVILRCVPISNHLYFYWYRQILGQKVEFLVSFYNNEISEKSEIFDDQFSVERPDGSNFTLKIRSTKLEDSAMYFCASSEGGSDQPQHFGDGTRLSIL.

CDR3 DNA sequence: TGCGCCAGCAGCTTGTTTCCCCAAGAGACCCAGTACTTC. Amino acids: CASSLFPQETQYF. V usage is TRBV5-1 and J usage is TRBJ2-5, with D unresolved. Germline V gene sequence: CDR1 SGHRS, CDR2 YFSETQ. The CDR3 is made up of 13 amino acids. V was pared by 1 base and J by 1 base, with 5 bases between.

This clone was observed a single time. This chain joins TRBV28 and TRBJ2-7; maybe TRBD2 (6 bases). Trimming removed 2 bases at V and 7 bases at J, with 15 bases between. From germline, CDR1 is MDHEN and CDR2 SYDVKM. The CDR3 extends over 14 amino acids. For the CDR3, the DNA is TGTGCCAGCAGTTTAGCCGGGGGAAGGGAAGAGCAGTACTTC. Protein sequence: CASSLAGGREEQYF. Full variable domain (rest looked up from reference TRBV28 and TRBJ2-7): DVKVTQSSRYLVKRTGEKVFLECVQDMDHENMFWYRQDPGLGLRLIYFSYDVKMKEKGDIPEGYSVSREKKERFSLILESASTNQTSMYLCASSLAGGREEQYFGPGTRLTVT.

The rearrangement uses TRBV28 and TRBJ2-3; maybe TRBD2 (5 bases). The CDR3 consists of 17 residues. Germline V CDR1 and CDR2: MDHEN, SYDVKM. V lost 6 bases and J 0 bases, leaving 19 bases between the germline ends. CDR3 sequence: CASRRYPRSGSTDTQYF. The CDR3 region has the DNA TGTGCCAGCAGGAGATACCCACGGAGCGGTAGCACAGATACGCAGTATTTT.

V is TRBV6-5 and J is TRBJ2-7; D not resolved. The CDR3 length is 13 residues. Trimming left V 6 bases short and J 4 bases short, with 13 bases between. Germline V gene sequence: CDR1 MNHEY, CDR2 SVGAGI. The CDR3 coding sequence is TGTGCCAGCAGACCACTCGGCATTTACGAGCAGTACTTC. Residues: CASRPLGIYEQYF.

V usage is TRBV6-6 and J usage is TRBJ2-4; no firm D call. V lost 4 bases and J lost 0, with 7 bases in between. In germline, CDR1 is MNHNY, CDR2 SVGAGI (reference sequence). This CDR3 comprises 14 residues. The CDR3 protein is CASSLDVAKNIQYF. CDR3 bases: TGTGCCAGCAGTTTGGACGTAGCCAAAAACATTCAGTACTTC.

This clone was counted only a few times. The gene calls are TRBV7-2 and TRBJ2-7; 7 bases align to TRBD2. The J segment lost 8 bases and the V segment lost 7 bases, leaving 8 bases of the junction unmatched. The CDR3 length is 12 residues. Per germline, CDR1 SGHTA and CDR2 FQGNSA. CDR3 DNA: TGTGCCAGCACCCCGTGGGAGGGCAAGCAGTACTTC. It is translated as CASTPWEGKQYF. The full variable domain, rest sourced from reference TRBV7-2 and TRBJ2-7, is GAGVSQSPSNKVTEKGKDVELRCDPISGHTALYWYRQSLGQGLEFLIYFQGNSAPDKSGLPSDRFSAERTGGSVSTLTIQRTQQEDSAVYLCASTPWEGKQYFGPGTRLTVT.

A few counts support this clone. The chain has TRBV28 and TRBJ1-1; 7 bases fit TRBD1. The germline gives CDR1 MDHEN, CDR2 SYDVKM. V dropped 6 bases and J dropped 1; count of bases not matched to a gene: 5. The CDR3 has 14 amino acids. The CDR3 reads CASSLGTANTEAFF. DNA for the CDR3: TGTGCCAGCAGCCTAGGGACAGCGAACACTGAAGCTTTCTTT.

This clone has just a few counts. The chain uses TRBV29-1 and TRBJ2-7; D uncertain. The ends were cut back, 2 bases at V and 6 bases at J, with 11 bases in the middle. Germline V CDR1 and CDR2: SQVTM, ANQGSEA. This CDR3 is built from 12 residues. The CDR3 spells CSVERLVREQYF. The DNA for the CDR3 is TGCAGCGTTGAACGGTTGGTTCGCGAGCAGTACTTC.

J is TRBJ1-5 and V is TRBV28, with 8 bases matching TRBD1. The V gene's germline CDR1 is MDHEN and CDR2 SYDVKM. CDR3 size: 15 residues. Trimming removed 5 bases from V and 5 bases from J; junction bases left unmatched: 8. The CDR3 nucleotides are TGTGCCAGCAGTCCAGACAGGGGATGGGATCAGCCCCAGCATTTT. Its translation: CASSPDRGWDQPQHF.

This clone has more than one count but fewer than ten. This chain uses TRBV6-5 with TRBJ1-1; possible D gene TRBD1, 5 bases. Germline values: CDR1 MNHEY, CDR2 SVGAGI. The ends were cut back, 2 bases at V and 5 bases at J, with 18 bases in the middle. The CDR3 contains 16 residues. CDR3 bases: TGTGCCAGCAGTTACATCGAGAAGGGGTCAGATACTGAAGCTTTCTTT. Translating it yields CASSYIEKGSDTEAFF.

The V gene is TRBV6-5, the J gene TRBJ2-3; tentative D call: TRBD1 (6 bases). The germline V gene has CDR1 MNHEY and CDR2 SVGAGI. The V end lost 2 bases, the J end lost 3 bases, and 12 bases lay between the germline ends. The CDR3 totals 15 residues. The CDR3 coding sequence is TGTGCCAGCAGTTACGGGGGCTCGGGGACAGATACGCAGTATTTT. Translating it yields CASSYGGSGTDTQYF.

This clone has just a few counts. The chain links TRBV11-1 to TRBJ2-1, with no clear D. This CDR3 is 13 amino acids long. V lost 1 base and J 7 bases, leaving 8 bases between the germline ends. In germline, CDR1 is SGHAT, CDR2 FQDESV (reference sequence). The CDR3 protein is CASSLGYENEQFF. CDR3 sequence (DNA): TGTGCCAGCAGCTTAGGATATGAAAATGAGCAGTTCTTC.

The rearrangement uses TRBV28 and TRBJ1-1; TRBD1 is a possible D gene (5 bases). The CDR3 runs to 10 residues. V lost 5 bases and J 11 bases, leaving 9 bases between the germline ends. CDR1 is MDHEN and CDR2 is SYDVKM in the germline V gene. The CDR3 is CASSEGAAFF. The CDR3 nucleotides read TGTGCCAGCAGTGAAGGGGCCGCTTTCTTT.

J is TRBJ1-1 and V is TRBV5-1; D is uncertain. The CDR3 length is 14 residues. Germline assignment: CDR1 SGHRS and CDR2 YFSETQ. Trimming left V 4 bases short and J 3 bases short, with 13 bases between. The CDR3 sequence: CASSKSSGHTEAFF. The CDR3, as DNA: TGCGCCAGCAGCAAGTCAAGTGGCCACACTGAAGCTTTCTTT.

The chain couples TRBV14 to TRBJ2-5; no firm D call. Trimming shortened V by 0 bases and J by 1 base, and 12 bases separated the two germline ends. The CDR3 extends over 16 amino acids. CDR1 is SGHDN and CDR2 is FVKESK in the germline V gene. The CDR3 nucleotides read TGTGCCAGCAGCCAAGATCTTCTGCGGATCCAAGAGACCCAGTACTTC. It encodes CASSQDLLRIQETQYF.

This clone occurred a few times. The conserved phenylalanine or tryptophan normally closing the CDR3 is absent here, so this likely arose from a read error. It is unclear where the CDR3 begins or ends on the DNA, so no DNA is shown, and the CDR3 is as TCRdb lists it. The CDR3: CASSQDQTG. This chain links TRBV4-3 with TRBJ2-7; the tabulated D call, TRBD2, remains unverified against the DNA. Germline values: CDR1 LGHNA, CDR2 YSLEER. The CDR3 spans 9 residues, counting both ends.

The chain uses TRBV29-1 and TRBJ2-5; possible D gene TRBD2, 5 bases. There are 12 residues in the CDR3. Trimming removed 5 bases from V and 1 base from J, with 8 bases in between. Looked up from germline, CDR1 is SQVTM and CDR2 is ANQGSEA. The CDR3 nucleotides read TGCAGCGTTTACGGGATCCAAGAGACCCAGTACTTC. It is translated as CSVYGIQETQYF. Full variable domain (missing parts from reference TRBV29-1 and TRBJ2-5): SAVISQKPSRDICQRGTSLTIQCQVDSQVTMMFWYRQQPGQSLTLIATANQGSEATYESGFVIDKFPISRPNLTFSTLTVSNMSPEDSSIYLCSVYGIQETQYFGPGTRLLVL.

This chain uses TRBV30 with TRBJ1-6; TRBD1 might be the D (6 bases). Trimming shortened V by 0 bases and J by 7 bases, and 10 bases separated the two germline ends. This CDR3 contains 14 residues. Germline V gene data show CDR1 as GTSNPN and CDR2 as SVGIG (reference sequence). In DNA form, the CDR3 reads TGTGCCTGGAGTGTACCAGGGGCAAATTCACCCCTCCACTTT. Amino acids: CAWSVPGANSPLHF.

This clone occurred a few times. The chain joins TRBV30 to TRBJ2-2; tentative D call: TRBD2 (6 bases). Germline lookup yields CDR1 GTSNPN and CDR2 SVGIG (reference sequence). The CDR3 runs to 14 residues. The V end lost 2 bases, the J end lost 6 bases, and 13 bases lay between the germline ends. The CDR3 bases are TGTGCCTGGAGTCGGGCCACGGGGGCCGGGGAGCTGTTTTTT. Its translation is CAWSRATGAGELFF.

The chain uses TRBV5-1 and TRBJ2-1, with 8 nucleotides matching TRBD2. V lost 5 bases and J lost 6; bases outside the gene matches: 1. The CDR3 sequence is 12 residues long. CDR1 SGHRS and CDR2 YFSETQ come from the germline V gene. The CDR3 DNA follows: TGCGCCAGCAGAAGCGGGGGCAATGAGCAGTTCTTC. Translating it yields CASRSGGNEQFF.

CDR3 DNA: TGTGCCAGCAGTCCTACAGGGGCGTCCGTCGAGCAGTACTTC. This sequence encodes CASSPTGASVEQYF. This chain links TRBV5-6 with TRBJ2-7; 7 positions match TRBD1. Trimming took 5 bases from V and 6 from J; bases not matched to a gene: 11. CDR1 and CDR2 from the germline V gene are SGHDT and YYEEEE. CDR3 length equals 14 residues.

The chain combines TRBV6-6 with TRBJ2-3; the D is unclear. V lost 10 bases, J lost 4 bases, and 21 bases lay in between. CDR1 and CDR2 (germline): MNHNY, SVGAGI (reference sequence). The CDR3 is 15 residues long. The DNA for the CDR3 is TGTGCCACCACCACCTCAGTAGCCACGTCAGATACGCAGTATTTT. Its protein is CATTTSVATSDTQYF.

In this sample, this clone turned up a few times. This rearrangement joins TRBV29-1 to TRBJ2-7, with TRBD2 matching 8 bases. The germline V gene has CDR1 SQVTM and CDR2 ANQGSEA. CDR3 length equals 18 residues. V dropped 6 bases and J dropped 3; count of bases not matched to a gene: 22. CDR3 nucleotide sequence: TGCAGCGTCGACGGGGGGGCTCGGTCAGCGGACGGGCTCTACGAGCAGTACTTC. This gives the protein CSVDGGARSADGLYEQYF.